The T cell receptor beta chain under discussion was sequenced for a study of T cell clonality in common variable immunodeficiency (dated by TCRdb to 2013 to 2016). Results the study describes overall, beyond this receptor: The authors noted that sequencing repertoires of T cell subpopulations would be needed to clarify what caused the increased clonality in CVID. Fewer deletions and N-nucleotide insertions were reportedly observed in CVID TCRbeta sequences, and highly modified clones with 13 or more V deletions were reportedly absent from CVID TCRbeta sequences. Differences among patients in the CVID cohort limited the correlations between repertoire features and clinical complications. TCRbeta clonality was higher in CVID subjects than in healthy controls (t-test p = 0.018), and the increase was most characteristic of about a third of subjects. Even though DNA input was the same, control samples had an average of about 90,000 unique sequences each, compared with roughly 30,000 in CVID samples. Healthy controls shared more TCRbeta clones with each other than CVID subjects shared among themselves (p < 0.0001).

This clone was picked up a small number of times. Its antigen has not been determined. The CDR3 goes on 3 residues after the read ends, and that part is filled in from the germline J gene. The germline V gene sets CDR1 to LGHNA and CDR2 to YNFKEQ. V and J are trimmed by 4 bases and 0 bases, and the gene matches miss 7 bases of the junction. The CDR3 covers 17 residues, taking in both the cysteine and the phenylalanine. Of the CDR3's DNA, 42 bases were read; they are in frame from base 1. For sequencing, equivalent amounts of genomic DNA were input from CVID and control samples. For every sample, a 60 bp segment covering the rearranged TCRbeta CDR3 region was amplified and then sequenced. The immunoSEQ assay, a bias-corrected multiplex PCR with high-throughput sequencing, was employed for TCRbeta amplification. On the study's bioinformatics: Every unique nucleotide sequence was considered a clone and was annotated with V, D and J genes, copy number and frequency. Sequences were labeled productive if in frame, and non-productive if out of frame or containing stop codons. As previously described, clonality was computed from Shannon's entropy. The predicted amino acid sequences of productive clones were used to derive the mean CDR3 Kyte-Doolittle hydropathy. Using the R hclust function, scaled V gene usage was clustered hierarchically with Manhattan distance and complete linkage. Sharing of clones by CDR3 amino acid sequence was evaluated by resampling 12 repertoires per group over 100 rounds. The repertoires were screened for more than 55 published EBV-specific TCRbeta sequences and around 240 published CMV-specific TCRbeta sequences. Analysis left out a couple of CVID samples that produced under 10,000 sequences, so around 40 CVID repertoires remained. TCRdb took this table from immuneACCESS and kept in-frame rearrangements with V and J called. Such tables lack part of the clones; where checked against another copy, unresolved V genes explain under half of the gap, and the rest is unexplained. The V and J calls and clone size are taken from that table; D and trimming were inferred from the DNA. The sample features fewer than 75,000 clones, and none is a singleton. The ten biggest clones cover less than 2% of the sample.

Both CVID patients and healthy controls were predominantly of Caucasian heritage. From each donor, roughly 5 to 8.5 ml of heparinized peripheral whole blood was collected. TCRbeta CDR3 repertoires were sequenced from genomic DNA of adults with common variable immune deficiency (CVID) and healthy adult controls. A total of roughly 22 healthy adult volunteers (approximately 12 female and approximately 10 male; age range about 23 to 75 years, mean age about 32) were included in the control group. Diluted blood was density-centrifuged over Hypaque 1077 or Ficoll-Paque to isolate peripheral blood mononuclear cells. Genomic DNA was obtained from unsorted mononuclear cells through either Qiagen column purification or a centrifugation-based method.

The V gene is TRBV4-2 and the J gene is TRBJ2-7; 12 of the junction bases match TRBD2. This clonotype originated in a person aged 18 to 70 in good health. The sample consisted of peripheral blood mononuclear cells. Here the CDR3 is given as CASSLPGLAGNSYEQYF. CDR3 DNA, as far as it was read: TGTGCCAGCAGCCTGCCCGGACTAGCGGGAAACTCCTACGAG.